This T cell receptor beta chain stems from a study of blood T cell repertoires in COVID-19. Germline loops: CDR1 GTSNPN, CDR2 SVGIG (reference sequence). V lost 5 bases to trimming and J lost 0 bases; unmatched junction nucleotides: 3. The CDR3 is made up of 15 amino acids. Assay used: immunoSEQ multiplex PCR; TCRdb lists only in-frame clones, some missing. The table shows roughly 140,000 clones, with 75% to 85% occurring only once. This sequence was found in a man in his fifties or sixties with acute or convalescent COVID-19. The sequenced sample was peripheral blood. This chain connects TRBV30 to TRBJ2-2; 10 nucleotides line up with TRBD2. CDR3 in amino acids: CAWLLAGANTGELFF. CDR3 DNA sequence: TGTGCCTGGCTTCTAGCGGGAGCGAACACCGGGGAGCTGTTTTTT.